This TCR beta chain was identified during a study of blood T cell repertoires in COVID-19. Here immunoSEQ multiplex PCR was the method, and the copy in TCRdb shows in-frame clones only, minus some. The sample lists approximately 250,000 clones, 84% occurring once. There are 17 residues in the CDR3. The V and J ends lost 2 bases and 2 bases respectively, with 16 bases between them. The germline V gene encodes CDR1 MDHEN and CDR2 SYDVKM. This TCR derives from a human donor in a cohort sampled during active COVID-19. V and J are TRBV28 and TRBJ1-3, with D tentatively TRBD1 (5 bases). Input material: peripheral blood. In DNA, the CDR3 is TGTGCCAGCAGTTTAGTTGTGGGGGGTATAACTGGAAACACCATATATTTT. Translating gives CASSLVVGGITGNTIYF.